A single sample is the source of the 8 T cell receptor beta chains below, sequenced in a study of T cells in localized non-small cell lung cancer. Profiling relied on immunoSEQ multiplex PCR, and the TCRdb table lists in-frame clones only, not all of them. The sample holds 50,000 or so clones, around 83% seen once. Sample: peripheral blood, taken before any cancer treatment. These receptors came from a female donor at least 60 years old with stage II squamous cell lung carcinoma.

The genes are TRBV2 and TRBJ2-1; possible D gene TRBD1, 6 bases. The CDR3 consists of 13 residues. The V end was cut by 1 base, the J end by 6 bases, with 7 bases between. Germline V gene sequence: CDR1 SNHLY, CDR2 FYNNEI. Here the CDR3 DNA reads TGTGCCAGCAGTGAAGTCAGGGGCAATGAGCAGTTCTTC. Encoded protein: CASSEVRGNEQFF.

This chain connects TRBV6-6 to TRBJ2-7, with a weak D call TRBD2 (6 bases). V was pared by 5 bases and J by 0 bases, with 8 bases between. The germline V gene has CDR1 MNHNY and CDR2 SVGAGI (reference sequence). The CDR3 runs 13 residues. In DNA form, the CDR3 reads TGTGCCAGCAGTGGGGGGTTCTCCTACGAGCAGTACTTC. The encoded protein is CASSGGFSYEQYF.

The V and J genes are TRBV4-2 and TRBJ1-1; D remains ambiguous. Between the trimmed V and J ends, which lost 4 bases and 8 bases, there was a span of 14 bases. This CDR3 is 13 amino acids long. Germline V gene sequence: CDR1 LGHNA, CDR2 YNFKEQ. The CDR3, as DNA: TGTGCCAGCAGCCGTGGACGATATAACGAAGCTTTCTTT. Translated, it gives CASSRGRYNEAFF.

The V and J genes are TRBV6-5 and TRBJ1-3, with D possibly being TRBD1 (6 bases). CDR3 length: 15 residues. Germline-derived CDR1 and CDR2 are MNHEY and SVGAGI. Deletions cut 4 bases from V and 0 bases from J, with 10 bases between. CDR3: CASSSTGHSGNTIYF. Here the CDR3 DNA reads TGTGCCAGCAGTTCGACAGGACACTCTGGAAACACCATATATTTT.

The genes are TRBV14 and TRBJ1-2, with no clear D. This CDR3 comprises 16 residues. Germline CDR1 and CDR2: SGHDN and FVKESK. Trimming took 2 bases from V and 0 from J, leaving 13 bases between them. The CDR3 region has the DNA TGTGCCAGCAGCCAAACACCTAGATCTTCTAACTATGGCTACACCTTC. Its protein is CASSQTPRSSNYGYTF.

The chain has TRBV6-1 and TRBJ2-2; a possible D gene is TRBD1 (6 bases). Germline V gene lookup returns CDR1 MNHNS and CDR2 SASEGT. V was clipped by 7 bases and J by 4 bases, with 13 bases between them. The CDR3 spans 14 residues. The CDR3 here is CASTLLTGTGELFF. CDR3 nucleotide sequence: TGTGCCAGCACCTTATTGACAGGCACCGGGGAGCTGTTTTTT.

This chain uses TRBV27 with TRBJ2-7, with D possibly being TRBD1 or TRBD2 (6 bases each). The CDR3 is made up of 14 amino acids. Germline assignment: CDR1 MNHEY and CDR2 SMNVEV (reference sequence). V lost 4 bases and J 7 bases, leaving 17 bases between the germline ends. Here the CDR3 reads CASSYSPGAKEQYF. The CDR3 DNA is TGTGCCAGCAGTTACTCGCCGGGGGCGAAAGAGCAGTACTTC.

The chain recombines TRBV18 with TRBJ1-2; perhaps TRBD1 as D (6 bases). There are 15 residues in the CDR3. The germline V gene encodes CDR1 KGHSH and CDR2 LQKENI. Trimming stripped 3 bases from V and 1 base from J, with 12 bases between. The CDR3 DNA follows: TGTGCCAGCTCACCCTTGGACAGTTTTAACTATGGCTACACCTTC. Residues: CASSPLDSFNYGYTF.